One and the same sample provided the 16 T cell receptor beta chains below, sequenced in a study of T and B cells in COVID-19 patients. Each TRB amplification used roughly 240-550 ng of genomic DNA from blood. Multiplex PCR with BIOMED2 TRB-A/B primer pools amplified TRB rearrangements. TCRdb re-called the multiplex PCR reads with MiXCR, one entry per CDR3 protein. The repertoire includes several thousand distinct CDR3 sequences, approximately 30% of them detected once, and roughly 5% sits in the top ten. Input material: blood. The origin of the receptors is a human donor who had recovered from COVID-19.

The table lists this clonotype with a few counts. This chain joins TRBV6-1 and TRBJ1-2; D is perhaps TRBD1 (6 bases). V lost 1 base and J 7 bases, leaving 16 bases between the germline ends. Germline V lookup: CDR1 MNHNS, CDR2 SASEGT. CDR3 size: 15 residues. The CDR3 sequence: CASSEGRGGASGYTF. CDR3 coding DNA: TGTGCCAGCAGTGAAGGGAGGGGGGGTGCCTCTGGCTACACCTTC.

This clonotype has a single count. A read error may explain this, as a much larger clone is one base away. The V gene is TRBV6-6, the J gene TRBJ2-1; D perhaps matches TRBD2 (7 bases). V shed 0 bases and J shed 9 bases, with 15 bases lying between them. The CDR3 totals 15 residues. Germline values: CDR1 MNHNY, CDR2 SVGAGI (reference sequence). The CDR3 reads CASSYSTSRGLEQFF. The CDR3 DNA follows: TGTGCCAGCAGTTACTCGACTAGCAGGGGACTTGAGCAGTTCTTC.

The chain employs TRBV28 and TRBJ1-6, with D possibly being TRBD1 (6 bases). The germline V gene encodes CDR1 MDHEN and CDR2 SYDVKM. Trimming stripped 2 bases from V and 8 bases from J, with 22 bases between. The CDR3 totals 18 residues. The CDR3 is CASSLGPGQSIRHSPLHF. The CDR3 nucleotides are TGTGCCAGCAGTTTAGGGCCCGGACAGTCCATCAGGCATTCACCCCTCCACTTT.

By share, this clonotype counts as medium-sized. The rearrangement uses TRBV5-1 and TRBJ2-2; D gene unclear. Trimming left V 0 bases short and J 0 bases short, with 9 bases between. The CDR3 runs 16 residues. CDR1 is SGHRS and CDR2 is YFSETQ in the germline V gene. CDR3 sequence: CASSLDRVANTGELFF. Here the CDR3 DNA reads TGCGCCAGCAGCTTGGATCGGGTCGCGAACACCGGGGAGCTGTTTTTT.

The chain couples TRBV6-1 to TRBJ2-3, with TRBD2 matching 13 bases. This CDR3 is built from 15 residues. After removal of 2 bases from V and 6 bases from J, the junction contained 2 bases not matched to a gene. CDR1 is MNHNS, CDR2 SASEGT, per germline. For the CDR3, the DNA is TGTGCCAGCAGTGAAACTAGCGGGGGGGCCGATACGCAGTATTTT. Its translation: CASSETSGGADTQYF.

This clonotype was observed a handful of times. The rearrangement joins TRBV5-1 to TRBJ1-6; 8 positions match TRBD1. The V segment lost 2 bases and the J segment 5 bases; nucleotides outside the gene matches: 6. CDR1 and CDR2 (germline): SGHRS, YFSETQ. The CDR3 covers 16 residues. The CDR3 sequence: CASSFMDRDNNSPLHF. CDR3 nucleotide sequence: TGCGCCAGCAGCTTCATGGACAGGGACAATAATTCACCCCTCCACTTT. Filled out from reference TRBV5-1 and TRBJ1-6, the complete variable domain reads KAGVTQTPRYLIKTRGQQVTLSCSPISGHRSVSWYQQTPGQGLQFLFEYFSETQRNKGNFPGRFSGRQFSNSRSEMNVSTLELGDSALYLCASSFMDRDNNSPLHFGNGTRLTVT.

The chain joins TRBV6-4 to TRBJ2-1; 14 bases map to TRBD2. Germline lookup yields CDR1 MRHNA and CDR2 SNTAGT. Germline trimming cut 1 base from V and 6 bases from J; bases unmatched to any gene: 2. CDR3 length equals 16 residues. The CDR3 spells CASSDLTSGGGNEQFF. The CDR3 DNA is TGTGCCAGCAGTGACTTGACTAGCGGGGGGGGCAATGAGCAGTTCTTC.

This clonotype qualifies as medium-sized. The J gene is TRBJ2-1, the V gene TRBV19, with 9 nucleotides matching TRBD1. The length of the CDR3 is 16 residues. Looked up from germline, CDR1 is LNHDA and CDR2 is SQIVND (reference sequence). The junction had 8 bases not matched to a gene; V was cut back by 4 bases and J by 4 bases. The CDR3, as DNA: TGTGCCAGTAGTAAAGGAGTGGGACAGGGTTACAATGAGCAGTTCTTC. Translating it yields CASSKGVGQGYNEQFF.

This clonotype was seen only a few times. This chain connects TRBV4-2 to TRBJ2-3, with a weak D call TRBD2 (5 bases). V gave up 1 base and J gave up 6 bases, with 11 bases separating them. Per germline, CDR1 LGHNA and CDR2 YNFKEQ. CDR3 size: 14 residues. CDR3 sequence: CASSQGVGGDTQYF. The DNA of the CDR3 is TGTGCCAGCAGCCAAGGGGTAGGCGGGGATACGCAGTATTTT.

The V call is TRBV6-5, the J call TRBJ2-7; 9 nucleotides agree with TRBD2. The CDR3 totals 15 residues. V shed 7 bases and J 3 bases; nucleotides not matched to a gene: 10. Germline values: CDR1 MNHEY, CDR2 SVGAGI. This CDR3 reads CASKGWSGGYYEQYV. In DNA form, the CDR3 reads TGTGCCAGCAAAGGATGGAGCGGGGGGTACTACGAGCAGTACGTC.

This clonotype ranks as medium-sized. This chain connects TRBV19 to TRBJ2-3; the match to TRBD2 covers 12 bases. Germline CDR1 and CDR2: LNHDA and SQIVND (reference sequence). The length of the CDR3 is 16 residues. V trimming: 4 bases; J trimming: 2 bases; junction bases outside the gene matches: 4. CDR3 protein: CASSTRTSGDTDTQYF. In DNA, the CDR3 is TGTGCCAGTAGTACCCGGACTAGCGGGGACACAGATACGCAGTATTTT.

The CDR3 bases are TGTGCCAGCACCCCCATGGGAACGGGATCCCACGAGCAGTACTTC. Its protein is CASTPMGTGSHEQYF. The genes are TRBV25-1 and TRBJ2-7; D possibly corresponds to TRBD2 (5 bases). The V and J ends lost 7 bases and 5 bases respectively, with 21 bases between them. Germline CDR1 and CDR2: MGHDK and SYGVNS. CDR3 length equals 15 residues.

Within the sample, this clonotype is medium-sized. The V gene is TRBV12-3 or TRBV12-4, the J gene TRBJ1-2, with TRBD1 matching 7 bases. After removal of 8 bases from V and 3 bases from J, the junction contained 12 bases not matched to a gene. The CDR3 loop spans 15 amino acids. CDR3 loop: CASSTPGGQYYGYTF. The CDR3 DNA reads TGTGCCAGCTCCACCCCAGGGGGGCAGTACTATGGCTACACCTTC.

V gene TRBV15 combines with J gene TRBJ1-1; 10 bases agree with TRBD1. The CDR3 is 16 amino acids. Germline-derived CDR1 and CDR2 are LNHNV and YYDKDF (reference sequence). The V gene end was trimmed by 0 bases and the J gene end by 4 bases; junction bases not matched to a gene: 5. The CDR3 loop is CATSREGGTGATEAFF. Here the CDR3 DNA reads TGTGCCACCAGCAGAGAGGGGGGGACAGGGGCCACTGAAGCTTTCTTT.

This clonotype is categorized as medium-sized. The chain carries TRBV7-6 and TRBJ2-6; possibly TRBD2 for D (6 bases). Deletions cut 2 bases from V and 1 base from J, with 9 bases between. The CDR3 runs to 16 residues. Germline V gene sequence: CDR1 SGHVS, CDR2 FNYEAQ. CDR3 sequence reads: CASSLSAGSGANVLTF. The CDR3 nucleotides are TGTGCCAGCAGCTTATCGGCGGGATCTGGGGCCAACGTCCTGACTTTC.

The V call is TRBV20-1, the J call TRBJ1-2, with TRBD1 matching over 12 bases. V shed 8 bases and J 3 bases; nucleotides not matched to a gene: 13. The CDR3 extends over 16 amino acids. Germline CDR1 and CDR2: DFQATT and SNEGSKA (reference sequence). The CDR3 coding sequence is TGCAGTACTACCAGGGACAGGGGGCTCTTCGACTATGGCTACACCTTC. The encoded protein is CSTTRDRGLFDYGYTF.